These 13 T cell receptor beta chains share one sample of origin, sequenced in a study of T cell responses to AZD1222 COVID-19 vaccine. Sequencing was performed with immunoSEQ multiplex PCR; in TCRdb, only in-frame clones are kept and a portion is missing. The sample shows 90,000 to 120,000 clones, roughly 89% of them seen only once. The material sequenced was peripheral blood, taken on day 0 of AZD1222 vaccination. The receptor set was obtained from an adult in good health.

This clone was counted a single time. V usage is TRBV28 and J usage is TRBJ2-2, with 7 bases matching TRBD1. Germline V gene sequence: CDR1 MDHEN, CDR2 SYDVKM. This CDR3 is 16 amino acids long. V lost 4 bases to trimming and J lost 6 bases; unmatched junction nucleotides: 11. CDR3 sequence reads: CASSSSFGQAPGELFF. The DNA of the CDR3 is TGTGCCAGCAGTTCCTCCTTTGGACAGGCTCCCGGGGAGCTGTTTTTT.

The CDR3 loop reads CASSDPGTRGVQETQYF. Here the CDR3 DNA reads TGTGCCAGCAGTGACCCCGGGACTAGAGGGGTCCAAGAGACCCAGTACTTC. The chain carries TRBV6-4 and TRBJ2-5, with 8 positions matching TRBD2. Looked up from germline, CDR1 is MRHNA and CDR2 is SNTAGT. V lost 2 bases to trimming and J lost 1 base; unmatched junction nucleotides: 9. The CDR3 sequence is 17 residues long.

In this sample, this clone turned up once. The DNA of the CDR3 is TGTGCCAGCAGCTTAGATAAGTACTCCTACGAGCAGTACTTC. This codes for CASSLDKYSYEQYF. This chain connects TRBV7-8 to TRBJ2-7, with D unclear. V was cut by 1 base and J by 0 bases, with 7 bases left in between. Germline V gene lookup returns CDR1 SGHVS and CDR2 FQNEAQ. This CDR3 is built from 14 residues.

This chain uses TRBV3-1 (or the pseudogene TRBV3-2) with TRBJ1-1; 10 bases match TRBD1. CDR3 size: 20 residues. CDR1 is LGHDT and CDR2 is YNNKEL in the germline V gene (reference sequence). The V segment lost 7 bases and the J segment 4 bases; nucleotides outside the gene matches: 24. The CDR3 DNA reads TGTGCCAGCAACCATTACTATGCGGGACAGGGGATACGACTGGGCACTGAAGCTTTCTTT. Protein: CASNHYYAGQGIRLGTEAFF.

In nucleotides, the CDR3 is TGCAGCGTTGAAGATTGGTGGACAGGGGCCCTGGGGCGGAACACTGAAGCTTTCTTT. Its protein product is CSVEDWWTGALGRNTEAFF. This sequence joins TRBV29-1 and TRBJ1-1; 9 bases match TRBD1. Unmatched junction bases numbered 15, after V lost 0 bases and J lost 1 base. The CDR3 runs to 19 residues. Germline-derived CDR1 and CDR2 are SQVTM and ANQGSEA.

The chain recombines TRBV15 with TRBJ1-3, with no clear D. The germline V and J ends were trimmed by 0 bases and 2 bases, with 8 bases remaining between them. Germline V gene data show CDR1 as LNHNV and CDR2 as YYDKDF (reference sequence). The CDR3 has 15 residues. The CDR3 sequence is CATSREPATGNTIYF. The DNA for the CDR3 is TGTGCCACCAGCAGAGAGCCGGCTACTGGAAACACCATATATTTT. The whole variable domain, filled in from reference TRBV15 and TRBJ1-3, reads DAMVIQNPRYQVTQFGKPVTLSCSQTLNHNVMYWYQQKSSQAPKLLFHYYDKDFNNEADTPDNFQSRRPNTSFCFLDIRSPGLGDTAMYLCATSREPATGNTIYFGEGSWLTVV.

The V call is TRBV6-5, the J call TRBJ2-1, with 9 bases fitting TRBD1. The length of the CDR3 is 14 residues. From germline, CDR1 is MNHEY and CDR2 SVGAGI. The ends lost 8 bases at V and 1 base at J; junction bases unmatched: 3. Here the CDR3 DNA reads TGTGCCAGCTGGGGACAGGGATCCTACAATGAGCAGTTCTTC. This sequence encodes CASWGQGSYNEQFF.

The chain carries TRBV5-1 and TRBJ1-1; perhaps TRBD1 as D (5 bases). CDR1 is SGHRS and CDR2 is YFSETQ in the germline V gene. Trimming removed 3 bases from V and 1 base from J, with 13 bases in between. The CDR3 runs 15 residues. The CDR3 bases are TGCGCCAGCAGCTCGGCCACCCAGGGGAACACTGAAGCTTTCTTT. Its translation: CASSSATQGNTEAFF.

Regarding this clone: A junction boundary mismatches the germline segment, possibly from a read error. This chain links TRBV18 with TRBJ2-7, with 9 bases fitting TRBD1. The length of the CDR3 is 13 residues. Germline V gives CDR1 KGHSH, CDR2 LQKENI. The CDR3 here is CASSSMGQGEEYF. In DNA form, the CDR3 reads TGTGCCAGCTCATCAATGGGACAGGGCGAGGAGTACTTC.

The chain has TRBV18 and TRBJ1-4; D not certain. Germline V gene data show CDR1 as KGHSH and CDR2 as LQKENI. The CDR3 spans 13 residues. Trimming took off 4 bases at V and 2 bases at J, with 5 bases between the two ends. CDR3 sequence (DNA): TGTGCCAGCTCACTTCGGACTAATGAAAAACTGTTTTTT. Translating it yields CASSLRTNEKLFF. The entire variable domain, with the rest obtained from reference TRBV18 and TRBJ1-4, is as follows: NAGVMQNPRHLVRRRGQEARLRCSPMKGHSHVYWYRQLPEEGLKFMVYLQKENIIDESGMPKERFSAEFPKEGPSILRIQQVVRGDSAAYFCASSLRTNEKLFFGSGTQLSVL.

This clone occurred once. The rearrangement joins TRBV18 to TRBJ1-1; D is uncertain. The V end was cut by 1 base, the J end by 0 bases, with 9 bases between. The CDR3 length is 15 residues. The germline V gene encodes CDR1 KGHSH and CDR2 LQKENI. CDR3 sequence reads: CASSPLELMNTEAFF. The CDR3 DNA reads as TGTGCCAGCTCACCACTTGAACTCATGAACACTGAAGCTTTCTTT. Based on the CDR3 plus reference TRBV18 and TRBJ1-1, the full variable domain is NAGVMQNPRHLVRRRGQEARLRCSPMKGHSHVYWYRQLPEEGLKFMVYLQKENIIDESGMPKERFSAEFPKEGPSILRIQQVVRGDSAAYFCASSPLELMNTEAFFGQGTRLTVV.

CDR3 coding DNA: TGTGCCAGCAGTTTCCCGAACGAAAAACTGTTTTTT. Its protein product is CASSFPNEKLFF. This chain uses TRBV28 with TRBJ1-4; unclear D gene. Germline assignment: CDR1 MDHEN and CDR2 SYDVKM. Between the trimmed V and J ends, which lost 3 bases and 8 bases, there was a span of 7 bases. The CDR3 sequence is 12 residues long.

In this sample, this clone turned up once. This chain uses TRBV13 with TRBJ2-1; 8 nucleotides agree with TRBD1. Per germline, CDR1 PRHDT and CDR2 FYEKMQ (reference sequence). This CDR3 spans 15 amino acids. The V segment lost 7 bases and the J segment 7 bases; nucleotides outside the gene matches: 12. CDR3 in DNA: TGTGCCAGCATCGACCACTCGGGACAGGCTAATGAGCAGTTCTTC. Amino acids: CASIDHSGQANEQFF.